This T cell receptor beta chain was recorded in a study of technical replicates of blood from a handful of donors. Produced via immunoSEQ multiplex PCR; TCRdb's table is partial and in-frame only. Among more than 95,000 clones listed, 95% were seen once. Trimming took off 8 bases at V and 6 bases at J, with 19 bases between the two ends. CDR3 length equals 15 residues. Germline values: CDR1 LNHDA, CDR2 SQIVND (reference sequence). This clonotype was sampled from a human donor in good health. Sequencing was done on a sample of T cells isolated from PBMCs. The chain carries TRBV19 and TRBJ2-2, with D unresolved. CDR3 DNA sequence: TGTGCCAGTGGCCAAAATACCGGGTCCGCCGGGGAGCTGTTTTTT. Translated, it gives CASGQNTGSAGELFF.